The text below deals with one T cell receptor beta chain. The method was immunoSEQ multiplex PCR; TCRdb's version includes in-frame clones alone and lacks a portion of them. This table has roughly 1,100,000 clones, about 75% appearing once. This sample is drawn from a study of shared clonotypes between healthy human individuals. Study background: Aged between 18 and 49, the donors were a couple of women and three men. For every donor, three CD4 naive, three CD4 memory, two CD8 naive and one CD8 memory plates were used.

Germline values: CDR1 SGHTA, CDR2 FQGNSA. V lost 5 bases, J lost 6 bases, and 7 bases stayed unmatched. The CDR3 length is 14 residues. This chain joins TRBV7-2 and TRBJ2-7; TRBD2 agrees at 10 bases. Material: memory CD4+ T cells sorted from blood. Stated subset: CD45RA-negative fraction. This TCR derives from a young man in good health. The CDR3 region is CASSISGRSGEQYF. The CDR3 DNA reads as TGTGCCAGCAGCATTAGCGGGAGGTCCGGCGAGCAGTACTTC.